One sample yielded the 30 T cell receptor beta chains listed below, sequenced in a study of T-cell memory formation after mild COVID-19. TCRdb re-analysed the 5' RACE reads in MiXCR, keeping a single row per CDR3 protein. In the table there are hundreds of thousands of distinct CDR3 sequences, 25% of which are singletons. The sequenced sample consisted of PBMCs or a T cell subset sorted from them (not recorded which). Receptors originate from an adult woman who had mild COVID-19 (a few samples of this study predate the infection). Cell type and time point are not known.

About this clonotype itself: The junction departs from the called germline gene at one end, perhaps through a read error. V usage is TRBV25-1 and J usage is TRBJ1-1; D call uncertain. This CDR3 has 12 residues. Per germline, CDR1 MGHDK and CDR2 SYGVNS. DNA of the CDR3: TGTGCCAGCAGGGAATGGGAAGGTGAAGCTTTCTTT. Residues: CASREWEGEAFF.

Only a few counts were recorded for this clonotype. CDR3 coding DNA: TGTGCCAGCAGACCCAGCGGCGGGACTCGGGAGACCCAGTACTTC. Translating it yields CASRPSGGTRETQYF. The chain recombines TRBV12-3 or TRBV12-4 with TRBJ2-5, with a possible D match to TRBD2 (6 bases). The CDR3 runs 15 residues. With 6 bases removed from V and 5 bases from J, the gap between germline ends came to 19 bases.

This chain joins TRBV5-1 and TRBJ1-2; a possible D gene is TRBD1 (5 bases). Germline assignment: CDR1 SGHRS and CDR2 YFSETQ. The CDR3 is made up of 13 amino acids. Trimming shortened V by 1 base and J by 8 bases, and 12 bases separated the two germline ends. CDR3 sequence reads: CASSLQGSDGYTF. In DNA, the CDR3 is TGCGCCAGCAGCTTGCAGGGATCTGACGGCTACACCTTC. Together with reference TRBV5-1 and TRBJ1-2, the CDR3 gives the full variable domain: KAGVTQTPRYLIKTRGQQVTLSCSPISGHRSVSWYQQTPGQGLQFLFEYFSETQRNKGNFPGRFSGRQFSNSRSEMNVSTLELGDSALYLCASSLQGSDGYTFGSGTRLTVV.

This clonotype has only a few counts. The V call is TRBV15, the J call TRBJ2-3, with 8 bases lining up with TRBD2. Per germline, CDR1 LNHNV and CDR2 YYDKDF (reference sequence). J lost 6 bases, V lost 3 bases, and 5 bases had no gene match. The CDR3 sequence is 14 residues long. CDR3 coding DNA: TGTGCCACCAGCAGGGGACTAGTAACGGATACGCAGTATTTT. Its protein product is CATSRGLVTDTQYF.

V is TRBV12-3 or TRBV12-4 and J is TRBJ1-1; D not certain. Trimming stripped 3 bases from V and 1 base from J, with 9 bases between. The CDR3 totals 14 residues. CDR3: CASSFSTGNTEAFF. The CDR3 nucleotides are TGTGCCAGCAGTTTTTCTACCGGGAACACTGAAGCTTTCTTT.

The CDR3 DNA follows: TGTGCCAGTAGTCTTACACCATCGGGGGTAGCTTTCTTT. Translation gives CASSLTPSGVAFF. The V and J genes are TRBV19 and TRBJ1-1; a possible D gene is TRBD1 (5 bases). There are 13 residues in the CDR3. Trimming removed 5 bases at V and 10 bases at J, with 17 bases between. Germline CDR1 reads LNHDA; CDR2 reads SQIVND (reference sequence).

This clonotype turned up a few times. The J gene is TRBJ2-7, the V gene TRBV7-9; no clear D gene. CDR3 length equals 16 residues. V was trimmed by 0 bases and J by 5 bases, leaving 17 bases between them. Germline assignment: CDR1 SEHNR and CDR2 FQNEAQ (reference sequence). CDR3 DNA sequence: TGTGCCAGCAGCTTAGCGCTTAGGGAAGTCGGAAACGAGCAGTACTTC. Translating gives CASSLALREVGNEQYF.

The gene calls are TRBV12-3 or TRBV12-4 and TRBJ1-1; D unclear. Deletions cut 3 bases from V and 1 base from J, with 12 bases between. The CDR3 has 15 residues. CDR3 coding DNA: TGTGCCAGCAGTTTGTACGTAGAAGCGAACACTGAAGCTTTCTTT. It translates to CASSLYVEANTEAFF.

The chain employs TRBV5-1 and TRBJ1-3; unclear D gene. The CDR3 runs 14 residues. V lost 4 bases and J lost 2, with 10 bases in between. Germline CDR1 reads SGHRS; CDR2 reads YFSETQ. CDR3 residues: CASSPGTTGNTIYF. In nucleotides, the CDR3 is TGCGCCAGCAGCCCCGGCACTACTGGAAACACCATATATTTT.

The genes are TRBV20-1 and TRBJ2-1, with 7 bases fitting TRBD1. From germline, CDR1 is DFQATT and CDR2 SNEGSKA (reference sequence). With V trimmed by 0 bases and J by 10 bases, 12 bases remained unmatched. CDR3 length: 15 amino acids. CDR3 DNA sequence: TGCAGTGCTAGAGACCGGGACAGACCTCTACCCGAGCAGTTCTTC. This gives the protein CSARDRDRPLPEQFF.

CDR3: CASSVGGHTGELFF. As DNA, the CDR3 is TGTGCCAGCAGCGTTGGGGGGCACACCGGGGAGCTGTTTTTT. V and J are TRBV9 and TRBJ2-2, with D perhaps given as TRBD1 or TRBD2 (6 bases each). V dropped 2 bases and J dropped 3 bases, with 8 bases sitting between them. The CDR3 covers 14 residues. CDR1 SGDLS and CDR2 YYNGEE come from the germline V gene.

Ten or more counts support this clonotype. The chain combines TRBV7-2 with TRBJ2-2; 8 bases fit TRBD1. CDR3 length: 16 amino acids. The V gene's germline CDR1 is SGHTA and CDR2 FQGNSA. Unmatched junction bases numbered 10, after V lost 6 bases and J lost 4 bases. The CDR3 DNA follows: TGTGCCAGCAGACCACCTGGACAGGGATCCACCGGGGAGCTGTTTTTT. Encoded protein: CASRPPGQGSTGELFF.

The J gene is TRBJ2-3, the V gene TRBV27; 10 bases map to TRBD2. V shed 2 bases, J shed 7 bases, and the junction held 6 bases outside the gene matches. The CDR3 extends over 15 amino acids. Germline CDR1 MNHEY, CDR2 SMNVEV (reference sequence). The CDR3 here is CASSLVGTSAYTQYF. The CDR3 DNA sequence: TGTGCCAGCAGTTTAGTGGGGACTAGCGCATATACGCAGTATTTT.

This chain joins TRBV9 and TRBJ2-3, with 9 bases that match TRBD2. Germline CDR1 reads SGDLS; CDR2 reads YYNGEE. Trimming removed 2 bases from V and 6 bases from J; junction bases left unmatched: 7. The CDR3 has 15 amino acids. CDR3 nucleotides: TGTGCCAGCAGCGTGGTGGCGGGGGGGCTGGATACGCAGTATTTT. It is translated as CASSVVAGGLDTQYF. Complete variable domain (other parts from reference TRBV9 and TRBJ2-3): DSGVTQTPKHLITATGQRVTLRCSPRSGDLSVYWYQQSLDQGLQFLIQYYNGEERAKGNILERFSAQQFPDLHSELNLSSLELGDSALYFCASSVVAGGLDTQYFGPGTRLTVL.

This chain connects TRBV7-9 to TRBJ2-4; a weak D match, TRBD1 (6 bases). In germline, CDR1 is SEHNR, CDR2 FQNEAQ (reference sequence). V was trimmed by 4 bases and J by 8 bases, leaving 12 bases between them. CDR3 length: 13 amino acids. The CDR3 reads CASSYSGGDIQYF. The CDR3 coding sequence is TGTGCCAGCAGCTACAGTGGGGGCGACATTCAGTACTTC.

Only a few counts were recorded for this clonotype. The rearrangement links TRBV5-1 to TRBJ2-7; TRBD2 agrees at 8 bases. Germline trimming cut 4 bases from V and 3 bases from J; bases unmatched to any gene: 6. Germline V CDR1 and CDR2: SGHRS, YFSETQ. This CDR3 has 14 amino acids. CDR3 amino acids: CASSIRGGDYEQYF. In DNA form, the CDR3 reads TGCGCCAGCAGCATCCGGGGGGGTGACTACGAGCAGTACTTC.

The V and J genes are TRBV20-1 and TRBJ1-1; D unresolved. The CDR3 spans 15 residues. V dropped 1 base and J dropped 3 bases, with 15 bases sitting between them. CDR1 is DFQATT and CDR2 is SNEGSKA in the germline V gene (reference sequence). The chain's CDR3 is CSARGDLRVDTEAFF. In DNA form, the CDR3 reads TGCAGTGCTAGAGGTGACCTCCGGGTGGACACTGAAGCTTTCTTT.

The chain is built from TRBV7-9 and TRBJ1-3, with TRBD1 identical over 7 bases. The CDR3 spans 15 residues. The V and J ends lost 1 base and 2 bases, in that order; junction bases with no gene match: 2. Per the germline V gene, CDR1 is SEHNR and CDR2 is FQNEAQ (reference sequence). CDR3 in DNA: TGTGCCAGCAGCTTAGTGAGGGGGCCTGGAAACACCATATATTTT. This translates into CASSLVRGPGNTIYF.

The CDR3 here is CASSLTLGQSYEQYF. The CDR3 bases are TGCGCCAGCAGCTTGACCCTTGGACAGTCCTACGAGCAGTACTTC. This chain links TRBV5-1 with TRBJ2-7, with a tentative D call TRBD1 (6 bases). The CDR3 runs 15 residues. Germline V gives CDR1 SGHRS, CDR2 YFSETQ. Trimming removed 1 base at V and 1 base at J, with 12 bases between.

J is TRBJ2-1 and V is TRBV24-1, with 8 positions matching TRBD2. Germline loops: CDR1 KGHDR, CDR2 SFDVKD. The CDR3 extends over 16 amino acids. V shed 3 bases, J shed 0 bases, and the junction held 3 bases outside the gene matches. The CDR3 coding sequence is TGTGCCACCAGTGATAAGAGCGGGAGCTCCTACAATGAGCAGTTCTTC. Its translation: CATSDKSGSSYNEQFF.

This clonotype was seen more than once but under ten times. The J gene is TRBJ2-1, the V gene TRBV11-1; no reliable D call. V dropped 3 bases and J dropped 5 bases, with 11 bases sitting between them. There are 14 residues in the CDR3. In germline, CDR1 is SGHAT, CDR2 FQDESV (reference sequence). DNA for the CDR3: TGTGCCAGCAGCTTGGCTAATCGGGACAATGAGCAGTTCTTC. Encoded protein: CASSLANRDNEQFF.

This chain joins TRBV7-6 and TRBJ2-1, with TRBD2 as a possible D gene (6 bases). CDR3 length: 16 residues. Germline loops: CDR1 SGHVS, CDR2 FNYEAQ. Deletions cut 5 bases from V and 4 bases from J, with 18 bases between. The CDR3 protein is CASSPLGTSQYNEQFF. DNA of the CDR3: TGTGCCAGCAGCCCCCTGGGCACTAGCCAGTACAATGAGCAGTTCTTC.

A single count supports this clonotype. The rearrangement joins TRBV7-2 to TRBJ2-7; 7 nucleotides align to TRBD2. Germline assignment: CDR1 SGHTA and CDR2 FQGNSA. The J segment lost 3 bases and the V segment lost 3 bases, leaving 8 bases of the junction unmatched. The CDR3 loop spans 15 amino acids. The CDR3 DNA sequence: TGTGCCAGCAGCTTGCGGTCTAGCGGCGACTACGAGCAGTACTTC. This sequence encodes CASSLRSSGDYEQYF.

The genes are TRBV5-1 and TRBJ2-2, with 9 bases fitting TRBD2. Trimming cost V 4 bases and J 4 bases; bases outside gene matches: 11. This CDR3 is 17 amino acids long. CDR1 is SGHRS and CDR2 is YFSETQ in the germline V gene. This chain's CDR3 is CASSLTGAGGSTGELFF. CDR3 nucleotides: TGCGCCAGCAGCCTCACCGGAGCGGGGGGTAGCACCGGGGAGCTGTTTTTT.

The chain couples TRBV5-1 to TRBJ2-7; TRBD1 agrees at 9 bases. The CDR3 loop spans 14 amino acids. V was pared by 4 bases and J by 1 base, with 3 bases of the junction left unmatched. Germline V gene data show CDR1 as SGHRS and CDR2 as YFSETQ. CDR3 amino acids: CASSRDRESYEQYF. The CDR3 DNA is TGCGCCAGCAGCCGGGACAGGGAATCCTACGAGCAGTACTTC.

The chain recombines TRBV25-1 with TRBJ2-5, with 8 bases that match TRBD2. V lost 6 bases, J lost 5 bases, and 8 bases stayed unmatched. The CDR3 runs to 14 residues. Per the germline V gene, CDR1 is MGHDK and CDR2 is SYGVNS. This CDR3 is CASRSSGSGETQYF. The CDR3 coding sequence is TGTGCCAGCAGATCAAGCGGGAGTGGGGAGACCCAGTACTTC.

This clonotype was observed once. Germline and junction disagree at one end, which may indicate a read error. DNA of the CDR3: TGCGCCAGCAGCCAAGTGGCAGGGGATTCACCCCTCCATTTT. This codes for CASSQVAGDSPLHF. This sequence joins TRBV4-1 and TRBJ1-6, with D perhaps matching TRBD1 (6 bases). Germline V gene sequence: CDR1 MGHRA, CDR2 YSYEKL. The CDR3 runs to 14 residues.

V and J are TRBV7-3 and TRBJ2-5; D might be TRBD1 (5 bases). V lost 5 bases to trimming and J lost 5 bases, with 12 bases between them. Germline CDR1 and CDR2: SGHTA and FQGTGA. The CDR3 is 13 amino acids. As DNA, the CDR3 is TGTGCCAGCAGCCCGACCCCAGGGGAGACCCAGTACTTC. It is translated as CASSPTPGETQYF. Looking up the rest from reference TRBV7-3 and TRBJ2-5 gives the full variable domain: GAGVSQTPSNKVTEKGKYVELRCDPISGHTALYWYRQSLGQGPEFLIYFQGTGAADDSGLPNDRFFAVRPEGSVSTLKIQRTERGDSAVYLCASSPTPGETQYFGPGTRLLVL.

This clonotype has at least ten counts. The chain joins TRBV7-2 to TRBJ2-1, with D possibly TRBD1 on 6 matching bases. Trimming stripped 6 bases from V and 8 bases from J, with 11 bases between. The length of the CDR3 is 12 residues. Germline-derived CDR1 and CDR2 are SGHTA and FQGNSA. The CDR3 bases are TGTGCCAGCAGTTCACAGGGTTATGAGCAGTTCTTC. This translates into CASSSQGYEQFF. Supplemented by reference TRBV7-2 and TRBJ2-1, the full variable domain reads GAGVSQSPSNKVTEKGKDVELRCDPISGHTALYWYRQSLGQGLEFLIYFQGNSAPDKSGLPSDRFSAERTGGSVSTLTIQRTQQEDSAVYLCASSSQGYEQFFGPGTRLTVL.

The genes are TRBV12-3 or TRBV12-4 and TRBJ2-1; 10 nucleotides line up with TRBD1. CDR3 length equals 15 residues. V shed 5 bases and J 9 bases; nucleotides not matched to a gene: 10. DNA of the CDR3: TGTGCCAGCAGTCACGCCGGGACAGGGGCCAGTGAGCAGTTCTTC. Protein product: CASSHAGTGASEQFF.